Listed below are T cell receptor beta chains from one sample, sequenced in a study of T cells in Graves' hyperthyroidism and ophthalmopathy. TCRdb independently ran MiXCR on the multiplex PCR reads; one entry per CDR3 protein. Seen here are approximately 400,000 distinct CDR3 sequences, roughly 14% observed once, and the top ten hold around 20%. Sequencing was carried out using blood. The receptors derive from a man aged 25-45 years with Graves' hyperthyroidism that later progressed to Graves' ophthalmopathy. Each CDR3 is given with its conserved first and last residue. The order of the fields is clone size, J gene, V gene, D gene, CDR3 protein, CDR3 DNA. D genes are given only for firm matches. Expanded clones get a size class; other rows say once, few or many, or leave the size out.

clone size: -
J gene: TRBJ2-3
V gene: TRBV29-1
D gene: TRBD1
CDR3 protein: CSVGDRGQLADTQYF
CDR3 DNA: TGCAGCGTGGGGGACAGGGGGCAATTGGCAGATACGCAGTATTTT

clone size: few
J gene: TRBJ2-2
V gene: TRBV7-9
D gene: -
CDR3 protein: CASYSQGRHGELFF
CDR3 DNA: TGTGCCAGTTACTCCCAGGGGCGTCACGGGGAGCTGTTTTTT

clone size: many
J gene: TRBJ2-1
V gene: TRBV3-1
D gene: -
CDR3 protein: CASSHGTGGTYNEQFF
CDR3 DNA: TGTGCCAGCAGCCATGGTACGGGGGGCACCTACAATGAGCAGTTCTTC

clone size: few
J gene: TRBJ2-3
V gene: TRBV2
D gene: -
CDR3 protein: CASSDFSTDTQYF
CDR3 DNA: TGTGCCAGCAGTGATTTTAGCACAGATACGCAGTATTTT

clone size: once
J gene: TRBJ2-7
V gene: TRBV6-1
D gene: -
CDR3 protein: CASSPDTVGEQYF
CDR3 DNA: TGTGCCAGCAGCCCAGACACGGTGGGCGAGCAGTACTTC

clone size: many
J gene: TRBJ2-3
V gene: TRBV28
D gene: -
CDR3 protein: CASSFGRGGTDTQYF
CDR3 DNA: TGTGCCAGCAGTTTTGGCCGGGGAGGCACAGATACGCAGTATTTT

clone size: few
J gene: TRBJ2-7
V gene: TRBV9
D gene: TRBD1
CDR3 protein: CASSPTGTGPYEQYF
CDR3 DNA: TGTGCCAGCAGCCCGACCGGGACAGGGCCCTACGAGCAGTACTTC

clone size: few
J gene: TRBJ2-2
V gene: TRBV4-1
D gene: TRBD2
CDR3 protein: CASSLSGGTTGELFF
CDR3 DNA: TGCGCCAGCAGCCTTAGCGGGGGAACGACCGGGGAGCTGTTTTTT

clone size: -
J gene: TRBJ1-1
V gene: TRBV28
D gene: TRBD1
CDR3 protein: CASSLNRGLGEAFF
CDR3 DNA: TGTGCCAGCAGCTTAAACAGGGGGCTGGGTGAAGCTTTCTTT

clone size: -
J gene: TRBJ2-1
V gene: TRBV2
D gene: TRBD2
CDR3 protein: CASSVTGGGYNEQFF
CDR3 DNA: TGTGCCAGCAGCGTGACGGGGGGGGGCTACAATGAGCAGTTCTTC

clone size: few
J gene: TRBJ2-7
V gene: TRBV9
D gene: -
CDR3 protein: CASSVGLATYEQYF
CDR3 DNA: TGTGCCAGCAGCGTAGGCCTAGCGACCTACGAGCAGTACTTC

clone size: few
J gene: TRBJ2-1
V gene: TRBV3-1
D gene: -
CDR3 protein: CASSQGGRESNEQFF
CDR3 DNA: TGTGCCAGCAGCCAAGGAGGAAGGGAATCCAATGAGCAGTTCTTC

clone size: many
J gene: TRBJ2-1
V gene: TRBV6-1
D gene: TRBD1
CDR3 protein: CASRDRGRNEQFF
CDR3 DNA: TGTGCCAGCAGGGACAGGGGGAGGAATGAGCAGTTCTTC

clone size: few
J gene: TRBJ2-5
V gene: TRBV10-3
D gene: -
CDR3 protein: CAISDPFGSQETQYF
CDR3 DNA: TGTGCCATCAGTGATCCCTTTGGGTCCCAAGAGACCCAGTACTTC

clone size: many
J gene: TRBJ1-1
V gene: TRBV7-9
D gene: TRBD1
CDR3 protein: CASSLPDRWSEAFF
CDR3 DNA: TGTGCCAGCAGCTTACCGGACAGGTGGTCTGAAGCTTTCTTT

clone size: -
J gene: TRBJ2-7
V gene: TRBV19
D gene: -
CDR3 protein: CASSIGGSSYEQYF
CDR3 DNA: TGTGCCAGTAGTATTGGGGGAAGCTCCTACGAGCAGTACTTC

clone size: few
J gene: TRBJ2-7
V gene: TRBV6-1
D gene: TRBD1
CDR3 protein: CASSRSTGLREQYF
CDR3 DNA: TGTGCCAGCAGCCGATCGACAGGGCTCCGCGAGCAGTACTTC

clone size: -
J gene: TRBJ1-6
V gene: TRBV10-2
D gene: -
CDR3 protein: CASTSLRGNSPLHF
CDR3 DNA: TGCGCCAGCACCTCACTCCGGGGGAATTCACCCCTCCACTTT

clone size: -
J gene: TRBJ2-5
V gene: TRBV20-1
D gene: TRBD1
CDR3 protein: CSVIITGGTETQYF
CDR3 DNA: TGCAGTGTCATTATTACAGGGGGCACGGAGACCCAGTACTTC

clone size: many
J gene: TRBJ2-3
V gene: TRBV7-9
D gene: TRBD1
CDR3 protein: CASSSADRSGFTDTQYF
CDR3 DNA: TGTGCCAGCAGCTCCGCGGACAGGTCTGGATTCACAGATACGCAGTATTTT

clone size: -
J gene: TRBJ2-5
V gene: TRBV7-2
D gene: TRBD2
CDR3 protein: CASSYSGGAFETQYF
CDR3 DNA: TGTGCCAGCAGCTATAGCGGGGGGGCATTTGAGACCCAGTACTTC

clone size: many
J gene: TRBJ2-1
V gene: TRBV7-9
D gene: -
CDR3 protein: CASSPSVGSSSYNEQFF
CDR3 DNA: TGTGCCAGCAGCCCCTCGGTGGGCTCAAGCTCCTACAATGAGCAGTTCTTC

clone size: -
J gene: TRBJ1-1
V gene: TRBV9
D gene: -
CDR3 protein: CASSVEEGRVDTEAFF
CDR3 DNA: TGTGCCAGCAGCGTAGAGGAGGGTAGGGTGGACACTGAAGCTTTCTTT

clone size: many
J gene: TRBJ2-7
V gene: TRBV13
D gene: -
CDR3 protein: CASSFIDREDEQYF
CDR3 DNA: TGTGCCAGCAGCTTTATTGACAGGGAGGACGAGCAGTACTTC

clone size: -
J gene: TRBJ2-7
V gene: TRBV3-1
D gene: -
CDR3 protein: CASSRDMGSIGQYF
CDR3 DNA: TGTGCCAGCAGCCGGGACATGGGATCTATTGGGCAGTACTTC

clone size: many
J gene: TRBJ2-7
V gene: TRBV10-3
D gene: -
CDR3 protein: CAISESWQGYEQYF
CDR3 DNA: TGTGCCATCAGTGAGTCCTGGCAGGGCTACGAGCAGTACTTC

clone size: many
J gene: TRBJ2-5
V gene: TRBV24-1
D gene: -
CDR3 protein: CATSAVQETQYF
CDR3 DNA: TGTGCCACCAGTGCGGTACAAGAGACCCAGTACTTC

clone size: many
J gene: TRBJ2-7
V gene: TRBV7-8
D gene: TRBD2
CDR3 protein: CASSLARLAVYEQYF
CDR3 DNA: TGTGCCAGCAGCTTAGCCCGACTAGCGGTATACGAGCAGTACTTC

clone size: few
J gene: TRBJ2-3
V gene: TRBV6-5
D gene: TRBD1
CDR3 protein: CASSYSGQGADTQYF
CDR3 DNA: TGTGCCAGCAGTTACTCGGGACAGGGGGCAGATACGCAGTATTTT

clone size: many
J gene: TRBJ1-1
V gene: TRBV11-3
D gene: -
CDR3 protein: CASSVWGRGLKNTEAFF
CDR3 DNA: TGTGCCAGCAGCGTCTGGGGCAGGGGATTGAAGAACACTGAAGCTTTCTTT

clone size: once
J gene: TRBJ1-3
V gene: TRBV29-1
D gene: -
CDR3 protein: CSVLTSDGGNTIYF
CDR3 DNA: TGCAGCGTACTTACCTCGGACGGCGGAAACACCATATATTTT

clone size: many
J gene: TRBJ2-3
V gene: TRBV6-1
D gene: TRBD2
CDR3 protein: CASSEERGGTDTQYF
CDR3 DNA: TGTGCCAGCAGTGAAGAGCGGGGGGGCACAGATACGCAGTATTTT

clone size: many
J gene: TRBJ1-2
V gene: TRBV2
D gene: -
CDR3 protein: CANMTPFFDSYGYTF
CDR3 DNA: TGTGCCAACATGACCCCTTTTTTTGACAGCTATGGCTACACCTTC

clone size: few
J gene: TRBJ1-3
V gene: TRBV18
D gene: -
CDR3 protein: CASSPTDAGNTIYF
CDR3 DNA: TGTGCCAGCTCACCGACAGACGCTGGAAACACCATATATTTT

clone size: -
J gene: TRBJ1-2
V gene: TRBV20-1
D gene: TRBD1
CDR3 protein: CSASRQGEDYTF
CDR3 DNA: TGCAGTGCTAGCAGACAGGGGGAAGACTACACCTTC

clone size: few
J gene: TRBJ1-1
V gene: TRBV15
D gene: -
CDR3 protein: CATSRRGYTEAFF
CDR3 DNA: TGTGCCACCAGCCGTAGGGGGTACACTGAAGCTTTCTTT

clone size: -
J gene: TRBJ2-6
V gene: TRBV5-1
D gene: -
CDR3 protein: CASSLDVGGANVLTF
CDR3 DNA: TGCGCCAGCAGCTTGGACGTTGGTGGGGCCAACGTCCTGACTTTC

clone size: -
J gene: TRBJ2-4
V gene: TRBV6-2/TRBV6-3
D gene: -
CDR3 protein: CASSANRGIQYF
CDR3 DNA: TGTGCCAGCAGTGCGAATCGGGGGATTCAGTACTTC

clone size: few
J gene: TRBJ1-1
V gene: TRBV5-1
D gene: -
CDR3 protein: CASSLEVHNTEAFF
CDR3 DNA: TGCGCCAGCAGCTTGGAAGTTCATAACACTGAAGCTTTCTTT

clone size: many
J gene: TRBJ1-3
V gene: TRBV30
D gene: -
CDR3 protein: CAWTLSFSGNTIYF
CDR3 DNA: TGTGCCTGGACCCTGTCGTTCTCTGGAAACACCATATATTTT

clone size: many
J gene: TRBJ2-7
V gene: TRBV11-2
D gene: -
CDR3 protein: CASSPYGRYYEQYF
CDR3 DNA: TGTGCCAGCAGTCCCTATGGCAGGTACTACGAGCAGTACTTC

clone size: many
J gene: TRBJ1-1
V gene: TRBV20-1
D gene: -
CDR3 protein: CSVLTGTTNTEAFF
CDR3 DNA: TGCAGTGTCCTAACCGGGACGACGAACACTGAAGCTTTCTTT

clone size: few
J gene: TRBJ2-2
V gene: TRBV4-1
D gene: -
CDR3 protein: CASSQPREFGELFF
CDR3 DNA: TGCGCCAGCAGCCAACCCCGGGAGTTCGGGGAGCTGTTTTTT

clone size: many
J gene: TRBJ1-1
V gene: TRBV6-1
D gene: -
CDR3 protein: CASSPTPGTEAFF
CDR3 DNA: TGTGCCAGCAGTCCGACTCCCGGGACTGAAGCTTTCTTT

clone size: -
J gene: TRBJ1-1
V gene: TRBV27
D gene: -
CDR3 protein: CASSLYRGGATEAFF
CDR3 DNA: TGTGCCAGCAGTTTATACCGGGGGGGGGCTACTGAAGCTTTCTTT

clone size: few
J gene: TRBJ1-2
V gene: TRBV19
D gene: TRBD1
CDR3 protein: CASSGGTGLLFYGYTF
CDR3 DNA: TGTGCCAGTAGTGGAGGGACAGGATTGCTATTCTATGGCTACACCTTC

clone size: many
J gene: TRBJ2-1
V gene: TRBV2
D gene: -
CDR3 protein: CASSESGPQPEQFF
CDR3 DNA: TGTGCCAGCAGTGAAAGCGGTCCCCAGCCTGAGCAGTTCTTC

clone size: -
J gene: TRBJ2-3
V gene: TRBV5-8
D gene: -
CDR3 protein: CASSVEIPSTDTQYF
CDR3 DNA: TGTGCCAGCAGCGTGGAAATTCCTAGCACAGATACGCAGTATTTT

clone size: few
J gene: TRBJ1-2
V gene: TRBV9
D gene: -
CDR3 protein: CASSVDQYGYTF
CDR3 DNA: TGTGCCAGCAGCGTAGACCAGTATGGCTACACCTTC

clone size: -
J gene: TRBJ2-7
V gene: TRBV7-8
D gene: -
CDR3 protein: CASSLDQGPAYEQYF
CDR3 DNA: TGTGCCAGCAGCTTAGATCAGGGGCCCGCCTACGAGCAGTACTTC

clone size: many
J gene: TRBJ1-1
V gene: TRBV7-8
D gene: -
CDR3 protein: CASSYGEAFF
CDR3 DNA: TGTGCCAGCAGCTATGGGGAAGCTTTCTTT

clone size: -
J gene: TRBJ1-4
V gene: TRBV7-2
D gene: TRBD1
CDR3 protein: CASTPQTGGGDEKLFF
CDR3 DNA: TGTGCCAGCACCCCCCAAACAGGGGGCGGGGATGAAAAACTGTTTTTT

clone size: -
J gene: TRBJ2-7
V gene: TRBV7-3
D gene: TRBD2
CDR3 protein: CASSLGVAGAYEQYF
CDR3 DNA: TGTGCCAGCAGCTTAGGGGTAGCGGGGGCCTACGAGCAGTACTTC

clone size: -
J gene: TRBJ2-2
V gene: TRBV6-1
D gene: TRBD1
CDR3 protein: CASSSTGYRTGELFF
CDR3 DNA: TGTGCCAGCAGTTCGACAGGGTATCGTACTGGGGAGCTGTTTTTT

clone size: many
J gene: TRBJ2-5
V gene: TRBV7-2
D gene: TRBD2
CDR3 protein: CASSGGLAGRETQYF
CDR3 DNA: TGTGCCAGCAGCGGGGGACTAGCGGGCAGAGAGACCCAGTACTTC

clone size: -
J gene: TRBJ2-1
V gene: TRBV29-1
D gene: -
CDR3 protein: CSAGENEQFF
CDR3 DNA: TGCAGCGCGGGGGAAAATGAGCAGTTCTTC

clone size: few
J gene: TRBJ2-4
V gene: TRBV6-2/TRBV6-3
D gene: -
CDR3 protein: CTSSYGVAKNIQYF
CDR3 DNA: TGTACCAGCAGTTACGGGGTTGCCAAAAACATTCAGTACTTC